A selection of T cell receptor beta chains follows, all from one sample in a study of blood T cell repertoires in COVID-19. TCRdb keeps only in-frame clones here, not all; method: immunoSEQ multiplex PCR. The table lists 300,000 to 350,000 clones, 90% of them singletons. Sequences were obtained from peripheral blood. These receptors all stem from a woman in her 30s with COVID-19, enrolled during active disease. Each CDR3 is given with its conserved first and last residue. Each record gives: J gene, V gene, D gene, clone size, CDR3 protein, CDR3 DNA. A D gene is named only where the DNA matches it firmly. Only some rows state a clone size, as once, few, many or a class for expanded clones.

>TRBJ2-1|TRBV10-2|TRBD2|-
CASSGGGTYNEQFF
TGCGCCAGCAGTGGGGGGGGGACCTACAATGAGCAGTTCTTC
>TRBJ2-7|TRBV28|TRBD1|-
CASSGPSTGWIEQYF
TGTGCCAGCAGTGGCCCATCGACAGGGTGGATCGAGCAGTACTTC
>TRBJ2-7|TRBV7-9|-|-
CASSSTTGTRSYEQYF
TGTGCCAGCAGCTCGACCACCGGGACACGATCCTACGAGCAGTACTTC
>TRBJ1-2|TRBV5-4|TRBD1|-
CASSQPGQGENYGYTF
TGTGCCAGCAGCCAGCCCGGACAGGGGGAAAACTATGGCTACACCTTC
>TRBJ2-7|TRBV6-5|-|once
CASRYTGTSYEQYF
TGTGCCAGCAGGTACACAGGAACCTCCTACGAGCAGTACTTC
>TRBJ2-3|TRBV6-6|TRBD2|-
CASSYSRGGLDTQYF
TGTGCCAGCAGTTACTCGAGGGGAGGGTTAGATACGCAGTATTTT
>TRBJ1-4|TRBV7-8|-|-
CASSFVGGDEKLFF
TGTGCCAGCAGCTTTGTGGGGGGAGATGAAAAACTGTTTTTT
>TRBJ1-5|TRBV30|-|-
CAWTGQSDQPQHF
TGTGCCTGGACCGGACAGAGCGATCAGCCCCAGCATTTT
>TRBJ1-4|TRBV30|-|-
CAWSVARREKLFF
TGTGCCTGGAGTGTAGCGCGAAGGGAAAAACTGTTTTTT
>TRBJ2-1|TRBV5-1|TRBD2|-
CASSPVAGGHYNEQFF
TGCGCCAGCAGTCCCGTGGCGGGAGGACACTACAATGAGCAGTTCTTC
>TRBJ2-7|TRBV28|TRBD1|-
CASSRDSSYEQYF
TGTGCCAGCAGTCGGGACAGCTCCTACGAGCAGTACTTC
>TRBJ2-5|TRBV4-2|TRBD2|once
CASSQGGKAGGLLETQYF
TGTGCCAGCAGCCAAGGGGGTAAAGCGGGAGGGCTTCTGGAGACCCAGTACTTC
>TRBJ1-6|TRBV9|-|few
CASSVDVRVRNSPLHF
TGTGCCAGCAGCGTAGATGTCAGGGTCCGTAATTCACCCCTCCACTTT
>TRBJ1-5|TRBV6-5|-|once
CASVVALNQPQHF
TGTGCCAGCGTTGTCGCACTCAATCAGCCCCAGCATTTT
>TRBJ2-7|TRBV28|TRBD2|-
CASSRTSSYEQYF
TGTGCCAGCAGTCGGACTAGTTCGTATGAGCAGTACTTC
>TRBJ2-2|TRBV5-1|TRBD1|-
CASSPDRADTGELFF
TGCGCCAGCAGCCCCGACAGGGCGGACACCGGGGAGCTGTTTTTT
>TRBJ1-1|TRBV6-2/TRBV6-3|-|-
CASSYPTVNTEAFF
TGTGCCAGCAGTTACCCGACAGTGAACACTGAAGCTTTCTTT
>TRBJ2-1|TRBV28|TRBD2|-
CASRIPGLGREQFF
TGTGCCAGCAGAATACCGGGACTAGGGAGGGAGCAGTTCTTC
>TRBJ2-7|TRBV28|-|once
CASSKLYEQYF
TGTGCCAGCAGTAAACTCTACGAGCAGTACTTC
>TRBJ1-1|TRBV25-1|-|-
CASSERGRGRGPEAFF
TGTGCCAGCAGTGAACGGGGGAGGGGAAGGGGACCTGAAGCTTTCTTT
>TRBJ2-7|TRBV18|TRBD1|-
CASSHLDRARPYEQYF
TGTGCCAGCTCACATTTGGACAGGGCGCGCCCCTACGAGCAGTACTTC
>TRBJ1-2|TRBV7-9|TRBD1|-
CASSPRGQGAHGYTF
TGTGCCAGCAGCCCCCGGGGGCAGGGGGCTCATGGCTACACCTTC
>TRBJ2-7|TRBV20-1|-|-
CSASYQGISYEQYF
TGCAGTGCTAGTTACCAGGGGATTTCCTACGAGCAGTACTTC
>TRBJ2-2|TRBV9|-|-
CASSVARVTGELFF
TGTGCCAGCAGCGTAGCACGGGTCACCGGGGAGCTGTTTTTT
>TRBJ2-7|TRBV1|-|-
CTSSLRLARAEQYF
TGCACCAGCAGCCTTCGACTAGCCCGCGCCGAGCAGTACTTC
>TRBJ2-7|TRBV30|-|once
CAWSGPYEQYF
TGTGCCTGGAGTGGGCCCTACGAGCAGTACTTC
>TRBJ2-4|TRBV18|TRBD2|few
CASSPRLAGGPGKNIQYF
TGTGCCAGCTCACCCCGGCTAGCGGGAGGGCCCGGCAAAAACATTCAGTACTTC
>TRBJ1-2|TRBV7-2|-|once
CASSRQTNYGYTF
TGTGCCAGCAGCCGACAGACGAACTATGGCTACACCTTC
>TRBJ2-5|TRBV7-9|-|-
CASSATEQETQYF
TGTGCCAGCAGCGCGACAGAGCAAGAGACCCAGTACTTC
>TRBJ2-5|TRBV9|-|-
CASSVAGQLETQYF
TGTGCCAGCAGCGTAGCAGGGCAGTTAGAGACCCAGTACTTC
>TRBJ2-1|TRBV6-5|TRBD2|-
CASSLGTSGNPEQFF
TGTGCCAGCAGCTTGGGGACTAGCGGGAACCCCGAGCAGTTCTTC
>TRBJ2-5|TRBV3-1/TRBV3-2|TRBD1|-
CASSQGQGVQETQYF
TGTGCCAGCAGCCAGGGACAGGGTGTCCAAGAGACCCAGTACTTC
>TRBJ2-7|TRBV5-1|-|-
CASSPRGTGYEQYF
TGCGCCAGCAGCCCCCGGGGGACGGGCTACGAGCAGTACTTC
>TRBJ2-7|TRBV4-1|TRBD2|-
CASSQDRLAGAREQYF
TGCGCCAGCAGCCAAGATCGGCTAGCGGGAGCTCGCGAGCAGTACTTC
>TRBJ1-1|TRBV6-4|-|-
CASSASEGTEAFF
TGTGCCAGCAGTGCGTCGGAGGGCACTGAAGCTTTCTTT
>TRBJ2-1|TRBV7-9|-|-
CASSLALLYYNEQFF
TGTGCCAGCAGCTTAGCGCTACTATACTACAATGAGCAGTTCTTC
>TRBJ2-1|TRBV5-1|TRBD2|-
CASSPTSGTRHEQFF
TGCGCCAGCAGCCCGACTAGCGGTACAAGGCATGAGCAGTTCTTC
>TRBJ2-7|TRBV28|TRBD2|-
CASTATPRGSGAYEQYF
TGTGCCAGCACCGCTACCCCCCGGGGTAGCGGGGCCTACGAGCAGTACTTC
>TRBJ1-4|TRBV14|TRBD1|-
CASSQGLGTGFEKLFF
TGTGCCAGCAGCCAGGGACTCGGGACAGGGTTTGAAAAACTGTTTTTT